This T cell receptor (beta chain) was sequenced for a study of OX40 agonist ivuxolimab in advanced cancers. At the level of the study: Intravenous ivuxolimab was administered to patients every 2 weeks at 0.01 to 10 mg/kg. Study-level findings and limits: Expanded clones tended on average to be more numerous among CD8+ T cells than CD4+. Clones of CD4+ and CD8+ blood T cells grew by week 6 at doses of 0.1 to 3.0 mg/kg. The antigens recognized by the expanded peripheral T cells, that is their antigen specificity, were not determined.

Points on this clone: The antigen is unknown.

TCRdb's table, derived via immunoSEQ multiplex PCR, lists solely in-frame clones and lacks some. This table holds 65,000 to 90,000 clones, approximately 82% found once. This CDR3 spans 15 amino acids. Germline loops: CDR1 MNHNY, CDR2 SVGAGI (reference sequence). Trimming removed 5 bases from V and 2 bases from J; junction bases left unmatched: 7. The rearrangement joins TRBV6-6 to TRBJ1-2, with 8 bases matching TRBD1. The sample consisted of CD4+ or CD8+ T cells sorted from blood, taken in a trial of the OX40 agonist ivuxolimab. The receptor's source is an adult with an advanced solid tumor such as melanoma, head and neck, liver or kidney cancer. The CDR3 loop is CASSGQQGGNYGYTF. CDR3 nucleotides: TGTGCCAGCAGTGGCCAACAGGGGGGGAACTATGGCTACACCTTC.